A single sample gave rise to the 15 T cell receptor beta chains below, sequenced in a study of OX40 agonist ivuxolimab in advanced cancers. The method was immunoSEQ multiplex PCR; TCRdb's version includes in-frame clones alone and lacks a portion of them. The sample includes about 22,000 clones, approximately 84% of them seen just once. This material consisted of CD4+ or CD8+ T cells sorted from blood, taken in a trial of the OX40 agonist ivuxolimab. All receptors come from an adult with an advanced solid tumor such as melanoma, head and neck, liver or kidney cancer.

The chain uses TRBV7-6 and TRBJ2-3; 13 bases line up with TRBD2. After removal of 8 bases from V and 4 bases from J, the junction contained 6 bases not matched to a gene. The length of the CDR3 is 15 residues. Germline CDR1 SGHVS, CDR2 FNYEAQ. In DNA form, the CDR3 reads TGTGCCAGCCAACGGACTAGCGGGAGTCCAGATACGCAGTATTTT. This encodes CASQRTSGSPDTQYF.

This clone was found once. This chain connects TRBV9 to TRBJ2-7; TRBD1 is a possible D gene (6 bases). Trimming stripped 4 bases from V and 2 bases from J, with 13 bases between. This CDR3 contains 14 residues. The germline V gene has CDR1 SGDLS and CDR2 YYNGEE. In DNA, the CDR3 is TGTGCCAGCAGCCCCCCCGGGACACCCTACGAGCAGTACTTC. The encoded protein is CASSPPGTPYEQYF. The whole variable domain, remainder taken from reference TRBV9 and TRBJ2-7, is DSGVTQTPKHLITATGQRVTLRCSPRSGDLSVYWYQQSLDQGLQFLIQYYNGEERAKGNILERFSAQQFPDLHSELNLSSLELGDSALYFCASSPPGTPYEQYFGPGTRLTVT.

J is TRBJ1-1 and V is TRBV9, with D uncertain. Trimming shortened V by 0 bases and J by 7 bases, and 13 bases separated the two germline ends. Germline V gene data show CDR1 as SGDLS and CDR2 as YYNGEE. The CDR3 loop spans 14 amino acids. CDR3 in DNA: TGTGCCAGCAGCGTAGCGTATCGAGGGATTGAAGCTTTCTTT. Translating it yields CASSVAYRGIEAFF.

The CDR3: CASSDEQGSGEKLFF. The CDR3 DNA sequence: TGTGCCAGCAGTGATGAACAGGGTTCGGGTGAAAAACTGTTTTTT. This chain joins TRBV6-1 and TRBJ1-4; weak D call: TRBD1 (6 bases). The V gene lost 3 bases and the J gene lost 7 bases, with 15 bases spanning the gap. CDR1 and CDR2 from the germline V gene are MNHNS and SASEGT. There are 15 residues in the CDR3.

This clone was seen a single time. The genes are TRBV7-3 and TRBJ2-6; D gene ambiguous. Germline lookup yields CDR1 SGHTA and CDR2 FQGTGA. The CDR3 is made up of 15 amino acids. The V end lost 6 bases, the J end lost 2 bases, and 11 bases lay between the germline ends. The CDR3 DNA is TGTGCCAGCAGTGCAGGCCCCCCTGGGGCCAACGTCCTGACTTTC. Translated: CASSAGPPGANVLTF. The complete variable domain, with remaining parts taken from reference TRBV7-3 and TRBJ2-6, reads GAGVSQTPSNKVTEKGKYVELRCDPISGHTALYWYRQSLGQGPEFLIYFQGTGAADDSGLPNDRFFAVRPEGSVSTLKIQRTERGDSAVYLCASSAGPPGANVLTFGAGSRLTVL.

This clone was seen once. The chain has TRBV30 and TRBJ1-1, with 10 bases aligning to TRBD1. Trimming cost V 6 bases and J 4 bases; bases outside gene matches: 5. There are 13 residues in the CDR3. Looked up from germline, CDR1 is GTSNPN and CDR2 is SVGIG (reference sequence). The CDR3 DNA sequence: TGTGCCTGCCGGACAGGGGGGATCACTGAAGCTTTCTTT. This gives the protein CACRTGGITEAFF.

The V gene is TRBV7-8, the J gene TRBJ2-3, with a possible D match to TRBD2 (6 bases). Germline V gene data show CDR1 as SGHVS and CDR2 as FQNEAQ. The V end was cut by 4 bases, the J end by 4 bases, with 12 bases between. CDR3 length equals 14 residues. CDR3 protein: CASSSIRESDTQYF. The CDR3 nucleotides read TGTGCCAGCAGCTCTATCCGGGAGTCAGATACGCAGTATTTT.

This clone was found once. The chain couples TRBV13 to TRBJ2-1; D is undetermined. Per the germline V gene, CDR1 is PRHDT and CDR2 is FYEKMQ (reference sequence). The CDR3 length is 13 residues. Trimming removed 6 bases from V and 0 bases from J, with 6 bases in between. The CDR3 bases are TGTGCCAGCAGTCGGAGCTCCTACAATGAGCAGTTCTTC. Protein sequence: CASSRSSYNEQFF.

This chain connects TRBV7-2 to TRBJ2-3, with no clear D. Trimming took 3 bases from V and 0 from J, leaving 7 bases between them. The CDR3 covers 14 residues. The germline gives CDR1 SGHTA, CDR2 FQGNSA. The CDR3 DNA reads as TGTGCCAGCAGCTTTTTAGTTAGCACAGATACGCAGTATTTT. As protein: CASSFLVSTDTQYF.

V is TRBV9 and J is TRBJ2-7, with 9 bases lining up with TRBD1. The CDR3 extends over 15 amino acids. J lost 4 bases, V lost 4 bases, and 9 bases had no gene match. Per germline, CDR1 SGDLS and CDR2 YYNGEE. Written as DNA, the CDR3 is TGTGCCAGCAGCCTTACGGACAGGGGAACATACGAGCAGTACTTC. This translates into CASSLTDRGTYEQYF.

The rearrangement uses TRBV27 and TRBJ2-5; 12 bases line up with TRBD2. The CDR3 extends over 21 amino acids. Trimming at V came to 6 bases and at J to 5 bases, leaving 25 bases not matched to a gene. CDR1 is MNHEY, CDR2 SMNVEV, per germline (reference sequence). The CDR3 is CASSSTIQTTSGRPPGETQYF. The CDR3 DNA is TGTGCCAGCAGCAGCACCATACAGACGACTAGCGGGAGACCCCCGGGGGAGACCCAGTACTTC.

This clone is medium-sized. This chain links TRBV5-1 with TRBJ1-1; D gene ambiguous. Germline CDR1 SGHRS, CDR2 YFSETQ. CDR3 length equals 17 residues. V was pared by 0 bases and J by 0 bases, with 15 bases between. The CDR3 is CASSLEVLGFMNTEAFF. The CDR3 bases are TGCGCCAGCAGCTTGGAGGTACTAGGTTTCATGAACACTGAAGCTTTCTTT.

The gene calls are TRBV25-1 and TRBJ2-7, with no clear D. The CDR3 runs 10 residues. Germline V lookup: CDR1 MGHDK, CDR2 SYGVNS. The V end lost 5 bases, the J end lost 2 bases, and 1 base lay between the germline ends. The CDR3 DNA reads as TGTGCCAGCAGTACCTACGAGCAGTACTTC. Translation gives CASSTYEQYF.

V and J are TRBV7-9 and TRBJ1-2, with D perhaps matching TRBD1 (5 bases). V lost 8 bases, J lost 8 bases, and 18 bases lay in between. Germline CDR1 reads SEHNR; CDR2 reads FQNEAQ (reference sequence). The CDR3 is 13 residues long. The CDR3 DNA reads TGTGCCAGCCGGACTGGGGGGGATTCCGGCTACACCTTC. It specifies CASRTGGDSGYTF.

The genes are TRBV7-2 and TRBJ2-2; 10 bases align to TRBD2. Trimming removed 5 bases from V and 7 bases from J; junction bases left unmatched: 7. Per germline, CDR1 SGHTA and CDR2 FQGNSA. The CDR3 totals 15 residues. This CDR3 is CASSGRTSGGGELFF. The DNA of the CDR3 is TGTGCCAGCAGCGGCCGGACTAGCGGAGGCGGGGAGCTGTTTTTT.